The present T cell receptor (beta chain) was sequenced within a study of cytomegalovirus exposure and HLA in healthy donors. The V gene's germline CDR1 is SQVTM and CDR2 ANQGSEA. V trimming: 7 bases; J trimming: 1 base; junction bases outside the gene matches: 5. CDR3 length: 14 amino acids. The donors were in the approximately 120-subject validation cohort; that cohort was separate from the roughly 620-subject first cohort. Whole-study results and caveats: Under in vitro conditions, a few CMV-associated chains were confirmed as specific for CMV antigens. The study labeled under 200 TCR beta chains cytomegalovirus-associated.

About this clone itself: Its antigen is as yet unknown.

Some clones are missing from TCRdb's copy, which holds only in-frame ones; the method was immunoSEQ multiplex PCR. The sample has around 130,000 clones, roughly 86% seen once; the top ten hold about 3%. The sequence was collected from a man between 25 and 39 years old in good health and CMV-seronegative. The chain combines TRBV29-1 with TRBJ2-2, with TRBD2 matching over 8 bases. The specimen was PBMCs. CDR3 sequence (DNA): TGCAGCGCCCGCGGGGGGCGGAACACCGGGGAGCTGTTTTTT. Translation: CSARGGRNTGELFF.